One TCR beta chain is described in this entry. What it recognizes is unknown. This record belongs to a study of response to subunit inactivated influenza vaccine. General study points: The study's authors posited that every seasonal influenza vaccination enlists few new T cells.

Each CDR3 protein is one row after TCRdb ran MiXCR on the RT-PCR reads. The sample includes about 650,000 distinct CDR3 sequences, approximately 14% of them seen just once. The CDR3 is made up of 14 amino acids. V was clipped by 0 bases and J by 5 bases; unmatched bases: 2. CDR1 and CDR2 (germline): SNHLY, FYNNEI. This chain joins TRBV2 and TRBJ2-5, with 8 bases fitting TRBD2. This sequence originates from a man aged 45-65 years who received an inactivated influenza vaccine. The source material was PBMCs from blood, sampled 11 to 12 days after vaccination. CDR3 sequence reads: CASSEASGVETQYF. The CDR3, as DNA: TGTGCCAGCAGTGAAGCTAGCGGGGTGGAGACCCAGTACTTC.